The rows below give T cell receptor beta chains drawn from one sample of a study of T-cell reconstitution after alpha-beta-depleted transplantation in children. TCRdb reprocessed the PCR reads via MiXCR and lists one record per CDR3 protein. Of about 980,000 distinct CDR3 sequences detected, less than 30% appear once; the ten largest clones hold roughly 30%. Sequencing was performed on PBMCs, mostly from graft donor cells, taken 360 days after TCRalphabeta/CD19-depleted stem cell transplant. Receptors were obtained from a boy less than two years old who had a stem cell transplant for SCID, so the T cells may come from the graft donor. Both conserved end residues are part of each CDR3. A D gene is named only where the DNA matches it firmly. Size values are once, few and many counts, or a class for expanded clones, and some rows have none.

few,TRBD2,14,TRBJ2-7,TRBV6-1,CASATSGASYEQYF,TGTGCCAGCGCGACTAGCGGGGCCTCCTACGAGCAGTACTTC
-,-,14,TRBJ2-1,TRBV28,CASSLVGDYNEQFF,TGTGCCAGCAGTTTAGTGGGGGACTACAATGAGCAGTTCTTC
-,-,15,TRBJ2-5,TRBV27,CASSLSRGGLETQYF,TGTGCCAGCAGTTTATCTAGAGGGGGTTTAGAGACCCAGTACTTC
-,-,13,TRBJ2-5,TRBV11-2,CASSQLGQETQYF,TGTGCCAGCAGCCAACTGGGTCAAGAGACCCAGTACTTC
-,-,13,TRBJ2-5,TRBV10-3,CAIRPGDQETQYF,TGTGCCATCAGGCCAGGGGATCAAGAGACCCAGTACTTC
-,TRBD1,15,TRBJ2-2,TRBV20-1,CSASGLQGTAGELFF,TGCAGTGCTAGTGGGCTACAGGGGACGGCCGGGGAGCTGTTTTTT
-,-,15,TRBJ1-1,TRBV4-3,CASSPQVRSNTEAFF,TGCGCCAGCAGCCCCCAGGTCAGATCGAACACTGAAGCTTTCTTT
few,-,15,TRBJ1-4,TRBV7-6,CASSLDSGAREKLFF,TGTGCCAGCAGCTTAGATAGCGGGGCGCGGGAAAAACTGTTTTTT
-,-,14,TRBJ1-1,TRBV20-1,CSARDSGANTEAFF,TGCAGTGCTAGAGATTCCGGGGCGAACACTGAAGCTTTCTTT
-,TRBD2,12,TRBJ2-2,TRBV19,CASAGVLGELFF,TGTGCCAGTGCGGGGGTCTTAGGGGAGCTGTTTTTT
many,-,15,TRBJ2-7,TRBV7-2,CASSLLGDSSYEQYF,TGTGCCAGCAGCTTATTAGGGGACTCATCCTACGAGCAGTACTTC
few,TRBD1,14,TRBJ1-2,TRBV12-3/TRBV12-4,CASKVTGEFYGYTF,TGTGCCAGCAAGGTGACAGGGGAGTTCTATGGCTACACCTTC
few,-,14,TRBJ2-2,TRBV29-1,CSVDVSGNTGELFF,TGCAGCGTTGATGTCTCGGGGAACACCGGGGAGCTGTTTTTT
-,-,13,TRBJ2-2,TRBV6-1,CASRGTDTGELFF,TGTGCCAGCAGGGGGACCGATACCGGGGAGCTGTTTTTT
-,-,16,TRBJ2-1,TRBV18,CASSPLGPGDHNEQFF,TGTGCCAGCTCACCATTAGGTCCCGGGGACCACAATGAGCAGTTCTTC
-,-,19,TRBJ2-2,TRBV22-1,CTSRPYLTSGVSNTGELFF,TGTACCAGCAGACCCTACCTGACTAGCGGGGTCTCGAACACCGGGGAGCTGTTTTTT
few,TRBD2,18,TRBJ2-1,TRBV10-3,CAISEFPSLAGGRDEQFF,TGTGCCATCAGTGAGTTCCCTTCACTAGCGGGGGGTCGCGATGAGCAGTTCTTC
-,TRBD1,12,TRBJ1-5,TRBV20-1,CRGQGVCQPQHF,TGCAGGGGACAGGGGGTCTGCCAGCCCCAGCATTTT
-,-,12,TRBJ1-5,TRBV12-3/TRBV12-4,CASSPDSQPQHF,TGTGCCAGCAGCCCAGACAGCCAGCCCCAGCATTTT
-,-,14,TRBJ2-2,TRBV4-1,CASSTHENTGELFF,TGCGCCAGCAGCACACACGAGAACACCGGGGAGCTGTTTTTT
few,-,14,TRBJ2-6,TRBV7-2,CASSPYRGANVLTF,TGTGCCAGCAGCCCGTATCGTGGGGCCAACGTCCTGACTTTC
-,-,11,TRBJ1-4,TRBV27,CASSYYRDGRF,TGTGCCAGCAGTTATTACAGGGATGGACGTTTT
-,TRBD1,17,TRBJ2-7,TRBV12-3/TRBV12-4,CASSPDWGTGGRSEQYF,TGTGCCAGCAGCCCGGATTGGGGGACAGGAGGGCGGTCCGAGCAGTACTTC
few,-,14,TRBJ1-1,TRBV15,CATSRGRVNTEAFF,TGTGCCACCAGCAGAGGACGAGTGAACACTGAAGCTTTCTTT
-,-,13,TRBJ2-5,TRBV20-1,CSALPGFQETQYF,TGCAGTGCCCTGCCGGGCTTCCAAGAGACCCAGTACTTC
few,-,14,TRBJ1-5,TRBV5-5,CASSLTGQEQPQHF,TGTGCCAGCAGCTTGACAGGGCAGGAACAGCCCCAGCATTTT
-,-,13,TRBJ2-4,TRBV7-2,CASSGGPGNIQYF,TGTGCCAGCAGCGGGGGGCCTGGAAACATTCAGTACTTC
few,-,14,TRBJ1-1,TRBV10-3,CATHSGVANTEAFF,TGTGCCACCCACTCCGGGGTAGCGAACACTGAAGCTTTCTTT
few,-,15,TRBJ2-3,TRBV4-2,CASSQDPGFADTQYF,TGTGCCAGCAGCCAAGACCCGGGGTTTGCAGATACGCAGTATTTT
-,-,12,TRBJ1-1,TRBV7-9,CASSLATLGAFF,TGTGCCAGCAGCTTAGCGACCCTGGGAGCTTTCTTT
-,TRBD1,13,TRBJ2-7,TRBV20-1,CSAGTGLEYEQYF,TGCAGTGCTGGGACAGGGCTTGAGTACGAGCAGTACTTC
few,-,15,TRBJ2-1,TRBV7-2,CASSRGAGSPGEQFF,TGTGCCAGCAGCCGGGGCGCAGGGTCCCCCGGTGAGCAGTTCTTC
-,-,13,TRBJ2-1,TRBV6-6,CASSYTGTSEQFF,TGTGCCAGCAGTTACACCGGGACTTCCGAGCAGTTCTTC
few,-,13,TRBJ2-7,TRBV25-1,CASGGRFFHEQYF,TGTGCCAGTGGGGGTCGGTTCTTCCACGAGCAGTACTTC
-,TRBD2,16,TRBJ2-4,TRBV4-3,CASSQDGAGGLDIQYF,TGCGCCAGCAGCCAAGATGGGGCGGGGGGGCTAGACATTCAGTACTTC
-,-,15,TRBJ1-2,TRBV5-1,CASSFSPQENYGYTF,TGCGCCAGCAGCTTCTCCCCCCAGGAAAACTATGGCTACACCTTC
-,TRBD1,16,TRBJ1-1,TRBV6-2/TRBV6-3,CASRPEDRIVNTEAFF,TGTGCCAGCAGGCCCGAGGACAGGATCGTAAACACTGAAGCTTTCTTT
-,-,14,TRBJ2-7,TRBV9,CASSVGSTGYEQYF,TGTGCCAGCAGCGTAGGGAGTACAGGCTACGAGCAGTACTTC
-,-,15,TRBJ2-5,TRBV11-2,CASSSYRDPEETQYF,TGTGCCAGCAGCTCATACCGGGACCCAGAGGAGACCCAGTACTTC
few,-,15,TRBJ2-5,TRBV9,CASSVGLGGIETQYF,TGTGCCAGCAGCGTAGGGCTAGGAGGGATAGAAACCCAGTACTTC
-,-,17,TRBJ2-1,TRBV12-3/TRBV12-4,CASSLSGKLLTPNEQFF,TGTGCCAGCAGTTTATCCGGCAAGCTCTTAACGCCTAATGAGCAGTTCTTC
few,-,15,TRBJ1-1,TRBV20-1,CSAIKAGWVRTEAFF,TGCAGTGCTATTAAGGCCGGTTGGGTTAGGACTGAAGCTTTCTTT